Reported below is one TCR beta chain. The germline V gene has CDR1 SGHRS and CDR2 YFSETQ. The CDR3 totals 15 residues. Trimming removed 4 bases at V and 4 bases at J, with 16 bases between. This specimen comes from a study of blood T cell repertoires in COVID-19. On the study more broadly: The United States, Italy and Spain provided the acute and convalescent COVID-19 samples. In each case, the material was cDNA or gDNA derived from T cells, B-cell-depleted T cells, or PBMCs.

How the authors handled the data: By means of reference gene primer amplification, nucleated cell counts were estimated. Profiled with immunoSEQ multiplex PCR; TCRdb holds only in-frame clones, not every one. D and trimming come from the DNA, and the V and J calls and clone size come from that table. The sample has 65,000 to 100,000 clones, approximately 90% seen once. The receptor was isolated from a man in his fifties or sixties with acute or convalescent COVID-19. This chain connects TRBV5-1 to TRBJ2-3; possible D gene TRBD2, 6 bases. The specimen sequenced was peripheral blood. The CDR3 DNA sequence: TGCGCCAGCAGCGCCGAGGACTACTCCTCAGATACGCAGTATTTT. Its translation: CASSAEDYSSDTQYF.